The following is a TCR beta chain sequence with its context. This CDR3 comprises 15 residues. Germline trimming cut 6 bases from V and 3 bases from J; bases unmatched to any gene: 6. Germline CDR1 reads MNHEY; CDR2 reads SMNVEV (reference sequence). Participants reported their clinical history, and cohort assignment relied on those reports. The data stem from a study of blood T cell repertoires in COVID-19. Repertoires were generated with immunoSEQ multiplex PCR, while TCRdb's copy carries only in-frame clones and drops some. The sample lists some 300,000 clones, about 88% occurring once. This TCR was sampled from a woman in her sixties in a cohort exposed to, infected with or recovered from COVID-19 (not recorded which). V usage is TRBV27 and J usage is TRBJ2-3; 10 bases match TRBD1. The sequencing input was PBMCs or T cells enriched from blood (not recorded which). The chain's CDR3 is CASRTGGWRTDTQYF. CDR3 coding DNA: TGTGCCAGCAGGACAGGGGGCTGGCGGACAGATACGCAGTATTTT.